This record covers a single T cell receptor (beta chain). Only one count was recorded for this clone. The target of this receptor is not known. Base qualities are missing; no much larger clone stands one base away. The data stem from a study of blood T cell repertoires in COVID-19 (dated by TCRdb to between 2020 and 2021). With regard to the full study: Samples from collaborators originated in the United States, Italy and Spain and spanned both the acute and convalescent phases of COVID-19. Samples were obtained from the ongoing ImmuneRACE study (first 160 participants) and from some 1,300 subjects provided by 6 global collaborators. A freely available public database, intended as a resource for researchers studying the immune response to SARS-CoV-2, is where the repertoires were released. The material from the prospective study consisted of cDNA or gDNA derived from T cells, B-cell-depleted T cells, or PBMCs. HLA class I and class II types, where available, came from metadata supplied by the sample provider rather than from assay-based typing. Deeply sampled blood TCRbeta repertoires from subjects exposed to, actively infected with, or recovered from COVID-19 were included in the dataset. The sample metadata nearly always contained a de-identified subject ID, COVID-19 status, age in years and sex. The investigation overall reported the following: The quantity of clinical and demographic metadata differed by source and by participant and was supplied without curation.

The collaborating institutions used their own protocols to collect whole blood in K2EDTA tubes. Collaborator samples were shipped for TCRbeta analysis as frozen whole blood, isolated PBMCs, or DNA extracted from either sample type. TCRbeta CDR3 regions were amplified from genomic DNA by means of the immunoSEQ Assay, a bias-controlled multiplex PCR. Per the source publication's procedure: Within the assay, amplification of reference gene primers was used to estimate how many nucleated cells each sample contained. Sequence reads were collapsed and filtered to measure the absolute abundance of every unique TCRbeta CDR3 rearrangement. For each sample, productive Simpson clonality was calculated as the square root of Simpson's diversity index over productive rearrangements. TCRdb limited this immuneACCESS table to in-frame rearrangements with V and J called. A share of clones is missing; checked studies link under half to unresolved V genes, and the rest is unexplained. That table is the source of V, J and clone size, and D and trimming were worked out from the DNA. The sample has a few hundred thousand clones on record, around 80% of them singletons. The leading ten clones occupy 20% of the sample.

From cysteine to phenylalanine, the CDR3 is 15 amino acids long. This entry keeps only the CDR3 DNA: 45 bases, framed from base 1. For CDR1 and CDR2, the germline V gene lists SGDLS and YYNGEE. V is cut back by 3 bases and J by 6 bases, with 10 bases in the junction unmatched. The receptor was derived from a young man with active or convalescent COVID-19. Input material: peripheral blood. The chain uses TRBV9 and TRBJ2-7; 9 bases in the junction line up with TRBD1. CDR3 protein: CASSATNTGGFEQYF. The DNA is TGTGCCAGCAGCGCGACGAACACAGGGGGCTTCGAGCAGTACTTC.